Below are 3 T cell receptor beta chains sequenced from a single sample in a study of tumor-infiltrating lymphocytes in primary liver carcinoma. cDNA specific to TCR beta was made from 500 to 650 ng of total RNA, with a constant-region primer employed for priming. Nested multiplex PCR, run for three rounds with slightly modified ARM-PCR, yielded TCR beta libraries. Running about 11 cycles apiece, the first two PCR rounds relied on TRBV1-TRBV30 forward primers together with a C-beta reverse primer. TCRdb reanalysed the multiplex PCR reads using MiXCR and keeps one entry per CDR3 protein. The data show around 99,000 distinct CDR3 sequences, around 68% seen once. The tissue used was unsorted bulk material of roughly 17-34 mg. RNA and DNA were co-extracted from it with the AllPrep DNA/RNA mini kit. The source material was tumor-adjacent normal liver tissue. The receptor set was obtained from a man aged 35 to 55 with primary liver carcinoma and hepatitis B virus infection.

V usage is TRBV18 and J usage is TRBJ2-5; 9 bases agree with TRBD1. Germline trimming cut 6 bases from V and 6 bases from J; bases unmatched to any gene: 8. Germline values: CDR1 KGHSH, CDR2 LQKENI. The CDR3 has 14 residues. The CDR3 nucleotides read TGTGCCAGCTCCCGGGACAGGGCGGCGAAGACCCAGTACTTC. Translating it yields CASSRDRAAKTQYF.

As regards this clonotype: A read error is possible here, since a much larger clone lies one base away. V gene TRBV7-8 combines with J gene TRBJ1-5; no definite D call. The CDR3 runs 14 residues. Germline lookup yields CDR1 SGHVS and CDR2 FQNEAQ. The CDR3 here is CASNLGAYNQPQHF. DNA of the CDR3: TGTGCCAGCAACTTAGGCGCTTATAATCAGCCCCAGCATTTT.

The chain recombines TRBV28 with TRBJ2-7; the match to TRBD2 covers 12 bases. V shed 10 bases, J shed 4 bases, and the junction held 5 bases outside the gene matches. The CDR3 covers 13 residues. The germline V gene encodes CDR1 MDHEN and CDR2 SYDVKM. CDR3 region: CAIRLAGDYEQYF. The DNA of the CDR3 is TGTGCCATCCGACTAGCGGGAGATTACGAGCAGTACTTC. The complete variable domain, with remaining parts taken from reference TRBV28 and TRBJ2-7, reads DVKVTQSSRYLVKRTGEKVFLECVQDMDHENMFWYRQDPGLGLRLIYFSYDVKMKEKGDIPEGYSVSREKKERFSLILESASTNQTSMYLCAIRLAGDYEQYFGPGTRLTVT.